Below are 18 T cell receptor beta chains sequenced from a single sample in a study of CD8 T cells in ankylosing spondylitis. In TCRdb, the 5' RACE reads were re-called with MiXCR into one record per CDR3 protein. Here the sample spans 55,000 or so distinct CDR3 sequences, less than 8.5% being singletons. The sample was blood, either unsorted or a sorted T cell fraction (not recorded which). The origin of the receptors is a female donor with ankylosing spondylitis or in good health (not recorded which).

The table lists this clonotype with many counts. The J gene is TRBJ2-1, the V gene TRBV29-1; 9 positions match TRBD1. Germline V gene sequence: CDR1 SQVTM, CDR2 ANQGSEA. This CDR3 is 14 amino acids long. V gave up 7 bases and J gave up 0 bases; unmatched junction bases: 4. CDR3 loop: CSAGQGVSYNEQFF. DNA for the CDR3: TGCAGCGCGGGACAGGGTGTCTCCTACAATGAGCAGTTCTTC.

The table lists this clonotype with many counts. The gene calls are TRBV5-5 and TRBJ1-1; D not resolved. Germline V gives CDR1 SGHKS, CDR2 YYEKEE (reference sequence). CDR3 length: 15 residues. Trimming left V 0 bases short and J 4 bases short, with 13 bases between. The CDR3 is CASSLASRAITEAFF. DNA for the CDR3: TGTGCCAGCAGCTTGGCTTCGAGGGCTATCACTGAAGCTTTCTTT.

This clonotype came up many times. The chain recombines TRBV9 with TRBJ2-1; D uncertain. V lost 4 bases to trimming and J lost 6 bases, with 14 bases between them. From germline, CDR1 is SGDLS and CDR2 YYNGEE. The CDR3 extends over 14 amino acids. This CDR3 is CASSTPTPLNEQFF. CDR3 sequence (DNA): TGTGCCAGCAGCACCCCGACCCCCCTCAATGAGCAGTTCTTC. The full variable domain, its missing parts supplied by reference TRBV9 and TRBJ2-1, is DSGVTQTPKHLITATGQRVTLRCSPRSGDLSVYWYQQSLDQGLQFLIQYYNGEERAKGNILERFSAQQFPDLHSELNLSSLELGDSALYFCASSTPTPLNEQFFGPGTRLTVL.

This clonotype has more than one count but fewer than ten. For the CDR3, the DNA is TGTGCCAGCAGCGTGGGACTAGCGGGCGGGGAGCTGTTTTTT. Translating it yields CASSVGLAGGELFF. The chain has TRBV9 and TRBJ2-2, with TRBD2 identical over 12 bases. Germline CDR1 reads SGDLS; CDR2 reads YYNGEE. Trimming at V came to 2 bases and at J to 7 bases, leaving 0 bases not matched to a gene. CDR3 length: 14 residues. Looking up the rest from reference TRBV9 and TRBJ2-2 gives the full variable domain: DSGVTQTPKHLITATGQRVTLRCSPRSGDLSVYWYQQSLDQGLQFLIQYYNGEERAKGNILERFSAQQFPDLHSELNLSSLELGDSALYFCASSVGLAGGELFFGEGSRLTVL.

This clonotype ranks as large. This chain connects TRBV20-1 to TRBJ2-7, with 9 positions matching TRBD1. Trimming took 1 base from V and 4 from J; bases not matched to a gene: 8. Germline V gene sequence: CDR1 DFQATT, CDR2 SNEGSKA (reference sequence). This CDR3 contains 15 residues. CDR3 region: CSARGDRGDGYEQYF. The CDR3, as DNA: TGCAGTGCTAGAGGCGACAGGGGGGATGGATACGAGCAGTACTTC.

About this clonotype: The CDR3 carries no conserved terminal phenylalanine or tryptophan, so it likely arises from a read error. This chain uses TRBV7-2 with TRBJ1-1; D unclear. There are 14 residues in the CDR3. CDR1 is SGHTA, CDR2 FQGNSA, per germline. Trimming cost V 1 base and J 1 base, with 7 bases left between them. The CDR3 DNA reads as TGTGCCAGCAGCTTAGTTGGCCCGAACACTGAAGCTTTCATT. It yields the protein CASSLVGPNTEAFI.

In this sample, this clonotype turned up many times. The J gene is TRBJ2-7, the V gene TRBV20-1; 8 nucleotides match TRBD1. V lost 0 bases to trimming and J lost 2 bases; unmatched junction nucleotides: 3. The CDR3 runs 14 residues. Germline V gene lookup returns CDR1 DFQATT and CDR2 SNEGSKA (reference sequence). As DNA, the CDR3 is TGCAGTGCTAGAGATTGGACAGGGACCTACGAGCAGTACTTC. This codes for CSARDWTGTYEQYF.

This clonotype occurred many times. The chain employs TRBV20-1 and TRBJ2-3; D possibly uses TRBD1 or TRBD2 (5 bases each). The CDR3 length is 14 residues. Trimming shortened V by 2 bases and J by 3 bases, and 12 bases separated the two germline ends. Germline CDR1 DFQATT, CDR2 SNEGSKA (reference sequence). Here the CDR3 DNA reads TGCAGTGCTAGAAGCGGCAGGGAAACAGATACGCAGTATTTT. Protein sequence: CSARSGRETDTQYF.

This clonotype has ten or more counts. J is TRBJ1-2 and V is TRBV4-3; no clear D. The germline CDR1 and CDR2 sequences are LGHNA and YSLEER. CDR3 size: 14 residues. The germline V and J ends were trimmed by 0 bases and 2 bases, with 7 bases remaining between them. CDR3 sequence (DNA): TGCGCCAGCAGCCAAGATAGAGGAAACTATGGCTACACCTTC. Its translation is CASSQDRGNYGYTF.

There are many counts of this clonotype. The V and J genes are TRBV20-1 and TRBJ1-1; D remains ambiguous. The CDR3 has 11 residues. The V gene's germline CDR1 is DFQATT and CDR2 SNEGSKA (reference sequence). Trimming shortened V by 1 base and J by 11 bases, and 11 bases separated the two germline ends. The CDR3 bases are TGCAGTGCTAGAGCCCTCTACTTGGCTTTCTTT. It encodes CSARALYLAFF.

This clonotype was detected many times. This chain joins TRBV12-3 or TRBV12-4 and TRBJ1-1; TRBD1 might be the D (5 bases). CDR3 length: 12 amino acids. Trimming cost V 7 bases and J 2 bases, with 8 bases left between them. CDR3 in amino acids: CASTRTNTEAFF. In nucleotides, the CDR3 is TGTGCCAGCACCCGGACAAACACTGAAGCTTTCTTT.

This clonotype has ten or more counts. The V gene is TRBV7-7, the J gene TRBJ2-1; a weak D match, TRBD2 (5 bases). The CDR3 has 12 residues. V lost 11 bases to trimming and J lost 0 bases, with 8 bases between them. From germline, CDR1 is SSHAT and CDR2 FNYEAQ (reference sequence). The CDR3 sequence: CARRCSYNEQFF. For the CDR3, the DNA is TGTGCCCGGAGGTGCTCCTACAATGAGCAGTTCTTC.

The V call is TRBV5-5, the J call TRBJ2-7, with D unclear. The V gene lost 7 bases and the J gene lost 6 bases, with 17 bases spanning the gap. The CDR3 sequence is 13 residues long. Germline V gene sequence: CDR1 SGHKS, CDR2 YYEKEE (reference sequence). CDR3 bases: TGTGCCAGCGGCCCTGGGCTATTCTGCGAGCAGTACGTC. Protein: CASGPGLFCEQYV.

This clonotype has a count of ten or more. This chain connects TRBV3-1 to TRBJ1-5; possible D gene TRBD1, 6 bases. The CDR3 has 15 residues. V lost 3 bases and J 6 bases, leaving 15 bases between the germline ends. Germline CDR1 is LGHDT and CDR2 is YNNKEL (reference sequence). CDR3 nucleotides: TGTGCCAGCAGCCAGGGGGCGGGAAGGGGTCAGCCCCAGCATTTT. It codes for CASSQGAGRGQPQHF.

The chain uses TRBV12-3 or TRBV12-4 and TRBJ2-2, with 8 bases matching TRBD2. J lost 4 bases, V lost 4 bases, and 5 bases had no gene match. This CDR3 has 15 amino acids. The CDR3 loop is CASSSGGAGTGELFF. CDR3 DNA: TGTGCCAGCAGTTCGGGGGGGGCCGGCACCGGGGAGCTGTTTTTT.

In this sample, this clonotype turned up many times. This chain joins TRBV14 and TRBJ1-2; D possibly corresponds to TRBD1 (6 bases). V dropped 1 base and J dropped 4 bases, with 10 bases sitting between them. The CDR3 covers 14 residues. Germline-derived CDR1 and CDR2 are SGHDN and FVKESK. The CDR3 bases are TGTGCCAGCAGCCAAGTTGGGGGGCCCTATGGCTACACCTTC. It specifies CASSQVGGPYGYTF.

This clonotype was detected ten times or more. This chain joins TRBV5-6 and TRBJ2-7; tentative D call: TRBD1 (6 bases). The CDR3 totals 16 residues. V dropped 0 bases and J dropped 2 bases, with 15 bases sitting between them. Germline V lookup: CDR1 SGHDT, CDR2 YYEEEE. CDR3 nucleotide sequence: TGTGCCAGCAGCTTGGCCAGGACAGTCCAAACCTACGAGCAGTACTTC. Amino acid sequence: CASSLARTVQTYEQYF.

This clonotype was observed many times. This chain's CDR3 is CASSFRTSGGAYEQFF. The CDR3 DNA reads as TGTGCCAGCAGCTTTAGGACTAGCGGGGGGGCTTATGAGCAGTTCTTC. The rearrangement joins TRBV7-2 to TRBJ2-1; TRBD2 agrees at 15 bases. The CDR3 is 16 residues long. The germline V gene has CDR1 SGHTA and CDR2 FQGNSA. After removal of 3 bases from V and 8 bases from J, the junction contained 5 bases not matched to a gene.